The clone carrying this TCR beta chain showed up just once. A history of autoimmune disease or systemic immunosuppression excluded patients. Clones were sequenced by immunoSEQ multiplex PCR, and TCRdb holds only the in-frame ones, with some missing. The sample has just under 85,000 clones, about four fifths seen once. This sample was included in a study of OX40 agonist ivuxolimab in advanced cancers. Study information: Participants averaged about 66 years of age (range roughly 23 to 80) and were 82.7% male.

CDR3 length equals 14 residues. Germline V gene lookup returns CDR1 SGHVS and CDR2 FQNEAQ. Trimming stripped 1 base from V and 0 bases from J, with 6 bases between. The sequences come from CD4+ or CD8+ T cells sorted from blood, collected in a trial of the OX40 agonist ivuxolimab. The gene calls are TRBV7-8 and TRBJ1-2; D uncertain. The receptor was isolated from an adult with an advanced solid tumor such as melanoma, head and neck, liver or kidney cancer. The CDR3 here is CASSLVQTNYGYTF. DNA of the CDR3: TGTGCCAGCAGCTTAGTACAGACTAACTATGGCTACACCTTC.